The present TCR beta chain was sequenced within a study of blood T cell repertoires in COVID-19. Study-wide context: COVID-19 samples collected from the United States, Italy and Spain covered acute and convalescent phases. T cells, B-cell-depleted T cells, or PBMCs provided the cDNA or gDNA that served as material.

Per the study methods: Reference gene primer amplification gave estimated nucleated cell counts. Sequencing used immunoSEQ multiplex PCR; TCRdb keeps in-frame clones, though not all of them. That table furnishes V, J and clone size, whereas the DNA furnished D and trimming. The sample contains tens of thousands of clones, 80% of which appear only once. Sequences were obtained from peripheral blood. This TCR came from a woman between 65 and 79 years old with acute or convalescent COVID-19.

Here the CDR3 DNA reads TGCAGCGTTGTCGGAGCGGGTGGGGGAGAGACCCAGTACTTC. This gives the protein CSVVGAGGGETQYF. The V and J genes are TRBV29-1 and TRBJ2-5; TRBD2 is a possible D gene (6 bases). The CDR3 is 14 residues long. From germline, CDR1 is SQVTM and CDR2 ANQGSEA. The V end lost 4 bases, the J end lost 4 bases, and 16 bases lay between the germline ends.